This section outlines one T cell receptor (beta chain) sequence together with its context. This specimen comes from a study of Ad26.COV2.S vaccination and SARS-CoV-2 variants. Libraries were prepared by immunoSEQ multiplex PCR; TCRdb keeps only in-frame clonotypes and omits some of them. This table holds hundreds of thousands of clones, about 83% found once. Noted treatment: 15 to 20 received Ad26.COV2.S at low or high dose, single or two shots; roughly five received placebo; per-sample allocation not given. Following the first vaccine or placebo injection, samples were taken on day 63. Sequencing was performed on peripheral blood, taken in a trial of Ad26.COV2.S vaccine versus placebo. The source is a person between 18 and 65 years old who received the Ad26.COV2.S COVID-19 vaccine or a placebo.

The CDR3 loop is CASSSTLLSYEQYF. The CDR3 bases are TGTGCCAGCAGCTCCACACTGCTATCCTACGAGCAGTACTTC. The J gene is TRBJ2-7, the V gene TRBV13; no definite D call. With 4 bases removed from V and 1 base from J, the gap between germline ends came to 11 bases. This CDR3 contains 14 residues. The germline gives CDR1 PRHDT, CDR2 FYEKMQ (reference sequence).